This entry concerns a single TCR beta chain. Antigen unknown. Per germline, CDR1 MNHGY and CDR2 SAAAGT. The CDR3 is 16 amino acids. The sample is drawn from a study of T cells expressing NK-cell markers. Study-wide context: TCR beta repertoires came from sorted CD3+CD56+NKG2C+, CD3+CD56+NKG2C- and CD3+CD56-NKG2C+ T cells. Study-level results: The contribution of dominant NKG2C+ clonotypes to CD8+ T cells in roughly six donors was 1.0-7.0%.

A 5'RACE template switching approach incorporating UMIs was used to make TCR beta cDNA. TCRdb reprocessed the 5' RACE reads, keeping one entry per CDR3 protein, no DNA. The sample holds approximately 150,000 distinct CDR3 sequences. The source is a young man in good health. The rearrangement links TRBV6-8 to TRBJ2-1; the TRBD2 assignment by TCRdb is unverifiable without DNA. The sequencing sample was made of blood T cells: a sorted CD56 or NKG2C T cell subset, CD4+ or CD8+ T cells, or bulk PBMC T cells (not recorded which). CDR3: CASSYSGLAENNEQFF.